These 2 T cell receptor beta chains share one sample of origin, sequenced in a study of T cell clonotyping in hematopoietic cell transplantation. Profiled with immunoSEQ multiplex PCR; TCRdb holds only in-frame clones, not every one. The sample has about 36,000 clones; 80% to 90% are singletons. The sequencing sample was made of peripheral blood mononuclear cells. The receptors shown here come from a woman aged 40 to 49 in good health. Some clones in this sample may be carry-over from other donors' samples.

V is TRBV28 and J is TRBJ1-2; 7 nucleotides align to TRBD1. The V segment lost 5 bases and the J segment 3 bases; nucleotides outside the gene matches: 6. Germline values: CDR1 MDHEN, CDR2 SYDVKM. The length of the CDR3 is 14 residues. The CDR3 protein is CASSTPGTDYGYTF. In DNA, the CDR3 is TGTGCCAGCAGTACCCCCGGGACAGACTATGGCTACACCTTC.

The chain couples TRBV29-1 to TRBJ2-3, with D tentatively TRBD2 (5 bases). The CDR3 has 12 residues. Germline V gives CDR1 SQVTM, CDR2 ANQGSEA. The V and J ends lost 7 bases and 9 bases respectively, with 17 bases between them. The chain's CDR3 is CSGRAERRTQYF. Here the CDR3 DNA reads TGCAGCGGGCGAGCGGAGCGAAGGACGCAGTATTTT.